This T cell receptor (beta chain) was obtained from a study of shared clonotypes between healthy human individuals. General observations from the study: The study found roughly 5% of naive CD4 clonotypes shared across a few donors. Among donors, sharing of clonotypes was expected to be affected by sequencing depth. The study's rarefaction showed incomplete sorted-subset sequencing despite large depth.

TCRdb's copy holds only in-frame clones and misses some; the assay was immunoSEQ multiplex PCR. This table holds over 2 million clones, around 92% found once. As to this clone: What it recognizes is unknown. The sample contains more than one DNA sequence encoding this CDR3.

This CDR3 spans 12 amino acids. Germline loops: CDR1 MDHEN, CDR2 SYDVKM. Trimming removed 5 bases at V and 0 bases at J, with 4 bases between. It was into CD45RA+ naive and CD45RA-negative memory subsets that the CD4+ cells were split. This sequence joins TRBV28 and TRBJ1-1; the D is unclear. The TCR originated in a man younger than 30 in good health. Some clones in this sample may be carry-over from other donors' samples. Sequenced input: naive CD4+ T cells from PBMCs. The subset is: CD45RA+ positively selected. CDR3 in DNA: TGTGCCAGCAGTCGGTTGAACACTGAAGCTTTCTTT. Translation: CASSRLNTEAFF.